This is a list of T cell receptor beta chains from one sample in a study of cytomegalovirus exposure and HLA in healthy donors. This table comes from immunoSEQ multiplex PCR, and its TCRdb copy is limited to in-frame clones, with some not included. The profile shows about 140,000 clones, roughly 87% of them singletons. The sample comprised PBMCs. Source of these receptors: a woman in her forties in good health and CMV-seronegative. Each CDR3 is given with its conserved first and last residue. The D gene is left open where the match is weak. Clone size is given for some rows only: seen once, a few or many times, or a class if the clone is expanded.

>TRBJ2-5|TRBV2|-|-
CASSGQTQETQYF
TGTGCCAGCTCCGGACAAACTCAAGAGACCCAGTACTTC
>TRBJ1-2|TRBV7-9|-|-
CSSSLVRDFGYTF
TGTTCCAGCAGCTTAGTCAGGGATTTTGGCTACACCTTC
>TRBJ1-4|TRBV7-8|-|-
CASSFGRNNEKLFF
TGTGCCAGCAGCTTCGGTCGTAATAATGAAAAACTGTTTTTT
>TRBJ1-2|TRBV9|-|-
CASSASYTF
TGTGCCAGCAGCGCCAGCTACACCTTC
>TRBJ2-1|TRBV19|-|-
CASTPGQLNNEQFF
TGTGCCAGTACCCCCGGACAGTTGAACAATGAGCAGTTCTTC
>TRBJ2-3|TRBV6-5|-|-
CASSYAGGTSTDTQYF
TGTGCCAGCAGTTACGCCGGCGGGACTAGCACAGATACGCAGTATTTT
>TRBJ2-7|TRBV10-3|-|-
CAISEGGRRGEQYF
TGTGCCATCAGTGAAGGAGGGAGAAGGGGCGAGCAGTACTTC
>TRBJ2-1|TRBV30|-|-
CAWAKLGGKLFF
TGTGCCTGGGCGAAACTCGGCGGGAAACTGTTCTTC
>TRBJ2-7|TRBV28|TRBD1|-
CASRTGAYEQYF
TGTGCCAGCCGAACAGGGGCCTACGAGCAGTACTTC
>TRBJ2-7|TRBV29-1|TRBD1|-
CSITGVGSYEQYF
TGCAGCATAACAGGGGTAGGGTCCTACGAGCAGTACTTC
>TRBJ2-1|TRBV6-5|TRBD2|-
CASSPTSGHNEQFF
TGTGCCAGCAGCCCGACTAGCGGCCACAATGAGCAGTTCTTC
>TRBJ1-3|TRBV19|-|few
CASSIPIMGVSGNTIYF
TGTGCCAGTAGTATCCCTATCATGGGCGTCTCTGGAAACACCATATATTTT
>TRBJ2-7|TRBV18|TRBD1|-
CASSPDRGEGEQYF
TGTGCCAGCTCACCGGACAGGGGGGAGGGCGAGCAGTACTTC
>TRBJ1-5|TRBV18|-|once
CASSPGTHQPQHF
TGTGCCAGCTCACCGGGGACACATCAGCCCCAGCATTTT
>TRBJ2-3|TRBV5-1|-|-
CASSLAGKTDTQYF
TGCGCCAGCAGCTTGGCAGGGAAGACAGATACGCAGTATTTT
>TRBJ2-2|TRBV6-5|-|-
CASSVSTGELFF
TGTGCCAGCAGCGTGTCCACCGGGGAGCTGTTTTTT
>TRBJ1-2|TRBV15|TRBD1|-
CATSRQPGQVYGYTF
TGTGCCACCAGCAGACAACCGGGACAGGTCTATGGCTACACCTTC